The 2 T cell receptor beta chains reported below all come from one sample, sequenced in a study of T cell repertoires in cytomegalovirus infection. TCRdb passed the reads through MiXCR, listing each CDR3 protein once. The table lists more than 400,000 distinct CDR3 sequences, about 25% of them singletons. Sequenced: PBMCs. These receptors came from a human donor in good health (CMV status not recorded). Some clones in this sample may be carry-over from other donors' samples.

This clonotype has more than one count but fewer than ten. V is TRBV7-2 and J is TRBJ2-1, with TRBD2 matching over 8 bases. V shed 5 bases, J shed 7 bases, and the junction held 13 bases outside the gene matches. The CDR3 extends over 16 amino acids. Germline CDR1 reads SGHTA; CDR2 reads FQGNSA. CDR3 protein: CASSQTSGRLFNEQFF. CDR3 bases: TGTGCCAGCAGCCAGACAAGCGGGAGACTGTTTAATGAGCAGTTCTTC.

This clonotype was observed at least ten times. The genes are TRBV7-2 and TRBJ2-3; TRBD1 matches at 11 bases. The CDR3 is 14 residues long. Trimming removed 5 bases from V and 7 bases from J; junction bases left unmatched: 5. Germline values: CDR1 SGHTA, CDR2 FQGNSA. This chain's CDR3 is CASSTGQGANTQYF. CDR3 sequence (DNA): TGTGCCAGCAGCACTGGACAGGGGGCAAATACGCAGTATTTT.